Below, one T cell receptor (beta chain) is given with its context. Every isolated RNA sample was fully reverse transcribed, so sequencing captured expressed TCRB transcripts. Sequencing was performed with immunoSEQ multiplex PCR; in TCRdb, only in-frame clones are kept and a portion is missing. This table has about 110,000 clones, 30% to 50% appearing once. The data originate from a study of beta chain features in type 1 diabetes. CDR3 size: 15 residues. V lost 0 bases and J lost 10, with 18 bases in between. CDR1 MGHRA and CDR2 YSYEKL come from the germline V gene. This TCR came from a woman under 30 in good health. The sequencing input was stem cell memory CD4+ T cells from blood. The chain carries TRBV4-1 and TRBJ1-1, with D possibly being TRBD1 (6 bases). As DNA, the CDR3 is TGCGCCAGCAGCCAAGATATGGGGGCGGTCCGAAGAGCTTTCTTT. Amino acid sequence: CASSQDMGAVRRAFF.